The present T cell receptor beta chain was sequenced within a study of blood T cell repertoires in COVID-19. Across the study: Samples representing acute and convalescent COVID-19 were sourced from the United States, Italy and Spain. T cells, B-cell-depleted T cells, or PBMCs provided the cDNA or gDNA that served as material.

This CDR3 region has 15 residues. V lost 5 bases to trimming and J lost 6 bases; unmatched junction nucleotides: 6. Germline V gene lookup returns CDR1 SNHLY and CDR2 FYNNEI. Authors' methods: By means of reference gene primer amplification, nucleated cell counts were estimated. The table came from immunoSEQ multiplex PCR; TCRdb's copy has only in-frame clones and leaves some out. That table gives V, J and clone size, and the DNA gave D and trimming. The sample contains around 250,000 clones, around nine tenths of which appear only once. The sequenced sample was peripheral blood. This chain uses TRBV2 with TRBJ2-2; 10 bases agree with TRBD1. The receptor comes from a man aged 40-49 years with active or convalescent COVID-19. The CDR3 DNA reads TGTGCCAGCAGTAAAGACAGGGGGCAAGCCGGGGAGCTGTTTTTT. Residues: CASSKDRGQAGELFF.